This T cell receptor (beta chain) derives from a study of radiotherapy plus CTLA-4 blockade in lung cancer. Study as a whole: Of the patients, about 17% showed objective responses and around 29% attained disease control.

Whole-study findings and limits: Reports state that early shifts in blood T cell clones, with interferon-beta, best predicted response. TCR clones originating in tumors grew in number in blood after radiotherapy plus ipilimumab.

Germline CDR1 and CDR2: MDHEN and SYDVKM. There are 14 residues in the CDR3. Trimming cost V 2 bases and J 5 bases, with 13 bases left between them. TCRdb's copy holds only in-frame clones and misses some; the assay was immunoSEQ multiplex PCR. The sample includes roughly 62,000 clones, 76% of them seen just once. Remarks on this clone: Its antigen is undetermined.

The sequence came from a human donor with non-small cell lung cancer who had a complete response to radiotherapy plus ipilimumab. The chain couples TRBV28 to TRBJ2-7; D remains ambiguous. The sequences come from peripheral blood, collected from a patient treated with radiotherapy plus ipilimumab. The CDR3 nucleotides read TGTGCCAGCAGTTTAAGTCCACCAGGAAACGAGCAGTACTTC. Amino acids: CASSLSPPGNEQYF.